These 4 T cell receptor beta chains originate from one sample sequenced in a study of blood T cells in healthy people across ages. Combining a sample-barcoded 5' primer with a J-beta primer mix, a second PCR ran for roughly 6 to 12 cycles. TCRdb re-derived calls from the 5' RACE reads in MiXCR, one entry per CDR3 protein. In the table there are about 500,000 distinct CDR3 sequences, around 24% of which are singletons. Separately, the same data were catalogued under a study of T cells of mothers and their children.

Sequenced sample: blood. Receptor source: a boy between 5 and 17 years old in good health.

This clonotype appeared a few times. The rearrangement uses TRBV3-1 and TRBJ2-1; 14 bases match TRBD2. This CDR3 spans 13 amino acids. The germline V gene encodes CDR1 LGHDT and CDR2 YNNKEL (reference sequence). V shed 9 bases, J shed 9 bases, and the junction held 4 bases outside the gene matches. The CDR3 coding sequence is TGTGCCAGTGGGACTAGCGGGGGTGGTGAGCAGTTCTTC. Translated: CASGTSGGGEQFF.

Ten or more counts support this clonotype. The chain joins TRBV4-3 to TRBJ2-1, with a tentative D call TRBD2 (6 bases). CDR3 length equals 14 residues. V lost 4 bases and J 9 bases, leaving 16 bases between the germline ends. The germline CDR1 and CDR2 sequences are LGHNA and YSLEER. For the CDR3, the DNA is TGCGCCAGCAGCCCTACCGCGGAGGGGATTGAGCAGTTCTTC. Its protein product is CASSPTAEGIEQFF.

This clonotype has only one observation. The chain uses TRBV10-3 and TRBJ1-5, with D unresolved. Trimming removed 0 bases from V and 4 bases from J, with 7 bases in between. Germline CDR1 and CDR2: ENHRY and SYGVKD. The CDR3 sequence is 14 residues long. This CDR3 reads CAISESPRNQPQHF. The CDR3 DNA is TGTGCCATCAGTGAGTCCCCCCGGAATCAGCCCCAGCATTTT.

This clonotype has just a few counts. The rearrangement links TRBV6-1 to TRBJ2-5, with 7 bases matching TRBD2. The J call may be mistaken, given a closer DNA end match to TRBJ2-7. CDR1 and CDR2 from the germline V gene are MNHNS and SASEGT. CDR3 length equals 15 residues. The CDR3 loop is CASSEQAGGSYEQYF. The CDR3 DNA reads TGTGCCAGCAGTGAACAGGCCGGGGGGTCCTACGAGCAGTACTTC.